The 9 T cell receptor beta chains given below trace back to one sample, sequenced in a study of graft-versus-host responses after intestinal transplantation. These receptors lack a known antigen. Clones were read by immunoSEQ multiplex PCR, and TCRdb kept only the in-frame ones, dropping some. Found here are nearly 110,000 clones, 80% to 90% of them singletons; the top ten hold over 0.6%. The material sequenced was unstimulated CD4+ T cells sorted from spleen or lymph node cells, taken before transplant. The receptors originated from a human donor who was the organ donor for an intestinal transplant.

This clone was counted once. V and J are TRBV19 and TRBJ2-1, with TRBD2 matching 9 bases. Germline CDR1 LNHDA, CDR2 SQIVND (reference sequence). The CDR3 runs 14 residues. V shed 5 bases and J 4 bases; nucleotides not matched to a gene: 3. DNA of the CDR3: TGTGCCAGTAGTCAGGGACTAGCTTACAATGAGCAGTTCTTC. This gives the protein CASSQGLAYNEQFF.

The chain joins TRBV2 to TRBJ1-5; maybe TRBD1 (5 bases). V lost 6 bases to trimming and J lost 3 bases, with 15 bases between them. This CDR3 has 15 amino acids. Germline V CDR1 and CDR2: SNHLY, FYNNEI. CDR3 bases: TGTGCCAGCAGAGAGAGACAGACCGACAATCAGCCCCAGCATTTT. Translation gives CASRERQTDNQPQHF.

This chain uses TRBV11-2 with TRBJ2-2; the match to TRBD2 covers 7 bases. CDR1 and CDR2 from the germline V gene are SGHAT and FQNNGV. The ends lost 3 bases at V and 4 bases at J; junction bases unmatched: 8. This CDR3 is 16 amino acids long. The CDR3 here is CASSFRGGRGTGELFF. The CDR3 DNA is TGTGCCAGCAGCTTCCGGGGAGGGCGGGGCACCGGGGAGCTGTTTTTT.

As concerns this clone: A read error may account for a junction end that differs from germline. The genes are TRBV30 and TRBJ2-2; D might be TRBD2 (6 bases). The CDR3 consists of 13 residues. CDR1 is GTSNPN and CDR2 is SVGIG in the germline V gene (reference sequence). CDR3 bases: TGTGCCTGGGGAGGGCCGCTACACCGGGGAGCTGTTTTT. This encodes CAWGGPLHRGAVF.

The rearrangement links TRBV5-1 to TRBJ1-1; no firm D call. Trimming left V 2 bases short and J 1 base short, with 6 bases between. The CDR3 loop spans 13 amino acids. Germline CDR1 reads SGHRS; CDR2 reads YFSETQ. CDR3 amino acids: CASSFGPNTEAFF. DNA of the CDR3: TGCGCCAGCAGCTTTGGCCCGAACACTGAAGCTTTCTTT.

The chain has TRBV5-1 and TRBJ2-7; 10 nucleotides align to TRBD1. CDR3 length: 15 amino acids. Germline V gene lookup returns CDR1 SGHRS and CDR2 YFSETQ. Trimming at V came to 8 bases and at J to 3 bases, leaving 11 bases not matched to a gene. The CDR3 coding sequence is TGCGCCAGTCGGACAGGGGGAGGAGGGGGCTACGAGCAGTACTTC. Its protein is CASRTGGGGGYEQYF.

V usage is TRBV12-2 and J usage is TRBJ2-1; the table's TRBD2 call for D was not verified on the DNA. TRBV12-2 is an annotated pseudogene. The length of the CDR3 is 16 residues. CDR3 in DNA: TGTGCAAGTCGCGCCCAACTAGCGGGGCGATACAATGAGCAGTTCTTC. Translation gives CASRAQLAGRYNEQFF.

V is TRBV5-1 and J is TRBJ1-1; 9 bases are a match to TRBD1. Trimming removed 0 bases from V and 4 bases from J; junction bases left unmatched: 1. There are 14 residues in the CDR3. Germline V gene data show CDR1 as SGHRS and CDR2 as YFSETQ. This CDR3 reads CASSLDRGLTEAFF. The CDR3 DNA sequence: TGCGCCAGCAGCTTGGACAGGGGGCTCACTGAAGCTTTCTTT.

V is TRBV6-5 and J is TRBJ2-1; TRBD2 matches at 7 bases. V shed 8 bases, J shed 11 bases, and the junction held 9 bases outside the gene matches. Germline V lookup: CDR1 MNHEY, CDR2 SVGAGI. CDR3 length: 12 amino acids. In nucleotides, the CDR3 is TGTGCCAGCCAGGTGGGAGGGAAAAAGCAGTTCTTC. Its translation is CASQVGGKKQFF.